This TCR beta chain was identified during a study of blood T cell repertoires in COVID-19 (dated by TCRdb to 2019 to 2021). With regard to the full study: Samples from collaborators originated in the United States, Italy and Spain and spanned both the acute and convalescent phases of COVID-19. The prospective study material was composed of cDNA or gDNA derived from T cells, B-cell-depleted T cells, or PBMCs. Samples came from the ongoing ImmuneRACE study (first 160 participants) plus 1,254 subjects from 6 global collaborators. The repertoires were made available in a free public database intended to serve as a resource for research on the immune response to SARS-CoV-2. HLA class I and class II types, where available, came from metadata supplied by the sample provider rather than from assay-based typing. Deeply sampled blood TCRbeta repertoires from subjects exposed to, actively infected with, or recovered from COVID-19 were included in the dataset. Sample metadata almost always included a de-identified subject ID, COVID-19 status, age in years and sex.

The research as a whole found: The quantity of clinical and demographic metadata differed by source and by participant and was supplied without curation.

A note on this clone: Its specific antigen is unknown. Base qualities were left out, and no much larger clone turns up one base away.

The collaborating institutions used their own protocols to collect whole blood in K2EDTA tubes. For TCRbeta analysis, collaborators shipped samples as frozen whole blood, isolated PBMCs, or DNA extracted from either of those sample types. TCRbeta CDR3 regions were amplified from genomic DNA using the immunoSEQ Assay, a bias-controlled multiplex PCR. Processing in the source paper ran as follows. Nucleated cell counts per sample were estimated from amplification of reference gene primers within the assay. Sequence reads were collapsed and filtered to measure the absolute abundance of every unique TCRbeta CDR3 rearrangement. For each sample, productive Simpson clonality was calculated as the square root of Simpson's diversity index across productive rearrangements. Held by TCRdb, this immuneACCESS table contains in-frame sequences only and omits some clones. Under half of the omission traces to an unresolved V gene where checked; the cause of the rest is unknown. V and J calls and clone size are as listed in that table; D and trimming were resolved from the DNA. The sample includes about 210,000 clones, with roughly nine tenths observed a single time. The biggest ten clones account for roughly 0.7% of the sample.

The clonotype was recovered from a middle-aged man with acute or convalescent COVID-19. The sample taken for sequencing was peripheral blood.

The base sequence is TGTGCCAGCAGCTTAGACCGGGTTAAAACTGAAGCTTTCTTT. The encoded protein is CASSLDRVKTEAFF. Recombination connected TRBV11-2 to TRBJ1-1, with no D gene named confidently. The CDR1 and CDR2 encoded by the germline V gene are SGHAT and FQNNGV. Trimming removed 0 bases from V and 5 bases from J, leaving 10 bases between the germline ends. From cysteine to phenylalanine, the CDR3 is 14 amino acids long. CDR3 DNA is the only sequence kept; it has 42 bases, read in frame from the first base.